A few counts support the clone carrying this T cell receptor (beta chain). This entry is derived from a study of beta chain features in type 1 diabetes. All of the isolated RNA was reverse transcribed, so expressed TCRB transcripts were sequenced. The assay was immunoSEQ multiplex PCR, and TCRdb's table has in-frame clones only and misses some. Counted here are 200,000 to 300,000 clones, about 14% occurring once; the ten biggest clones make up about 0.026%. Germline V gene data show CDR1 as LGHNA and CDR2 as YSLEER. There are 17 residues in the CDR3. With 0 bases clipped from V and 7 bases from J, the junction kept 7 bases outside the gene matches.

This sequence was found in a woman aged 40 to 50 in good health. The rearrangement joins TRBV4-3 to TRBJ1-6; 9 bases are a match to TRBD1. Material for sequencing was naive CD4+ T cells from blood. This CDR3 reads CASSQEGDRARNSPLHF. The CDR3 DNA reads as TGCGCCAGCAGCCAAGAGGGGGACAGGGCGAGAAATTCACCCCTCCACTTT.